This TCR beta chain is from a study of T cell repertoires in cytomegalovirus infection. Study information: CMV infection together with matching HLA type was indicated by public TCR beta signatures. Notes on the study in general: Cumulative public TCR beta family frequency identified carriers of CMV plus the relevant HLA.

For this clonotype: What it binds is unknown.

One entry per CDR3 protein results from TCRdb running MiXCR on the reads. Of approximately 150,000 distinct CDR3 sequences in the sample, about 15% were seen once. The sequenced sample was CD8+ T cells from PBMCs. This TCR was recovered from a human donor in good health (CMV status not recorded). Some clones in this sample may be carry-over from other donors' samples.

CDR3: CASSLPTGTADYEQYF. CDR3 DNA: TGTGCCAGCAGTTTACCAACAGGGACAGCGGACTACGAGCAGTACTTC. This sequence joins TRBV28 and TRBJ2-7, with TRBD1 matching over 7 bases. The CDR3 totals 16 residues. Germline V gene data show CDR1 as MDHEN and CDR2 as SYDVKM. J was trimmed by 3 bases and V by 2 bases; bases with no gene match: 10.